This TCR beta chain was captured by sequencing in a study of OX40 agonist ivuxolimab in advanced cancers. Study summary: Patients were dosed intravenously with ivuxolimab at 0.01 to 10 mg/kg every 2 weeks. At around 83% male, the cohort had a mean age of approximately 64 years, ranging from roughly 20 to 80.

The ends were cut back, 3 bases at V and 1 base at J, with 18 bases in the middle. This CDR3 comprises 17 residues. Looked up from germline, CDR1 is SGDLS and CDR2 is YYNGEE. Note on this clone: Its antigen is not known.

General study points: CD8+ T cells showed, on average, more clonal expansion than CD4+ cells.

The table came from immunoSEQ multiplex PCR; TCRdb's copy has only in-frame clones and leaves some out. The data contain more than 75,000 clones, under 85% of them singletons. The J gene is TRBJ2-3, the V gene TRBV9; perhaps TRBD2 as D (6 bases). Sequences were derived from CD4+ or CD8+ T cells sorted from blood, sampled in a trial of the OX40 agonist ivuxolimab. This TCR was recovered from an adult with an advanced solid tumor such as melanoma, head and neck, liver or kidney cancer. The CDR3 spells CASSDSRLGWGTDTQYF. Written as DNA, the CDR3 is TGTGCCAGCAGCGACTCCAGACTAGGGTGGGGCACAGATACGCAGTATTTT.